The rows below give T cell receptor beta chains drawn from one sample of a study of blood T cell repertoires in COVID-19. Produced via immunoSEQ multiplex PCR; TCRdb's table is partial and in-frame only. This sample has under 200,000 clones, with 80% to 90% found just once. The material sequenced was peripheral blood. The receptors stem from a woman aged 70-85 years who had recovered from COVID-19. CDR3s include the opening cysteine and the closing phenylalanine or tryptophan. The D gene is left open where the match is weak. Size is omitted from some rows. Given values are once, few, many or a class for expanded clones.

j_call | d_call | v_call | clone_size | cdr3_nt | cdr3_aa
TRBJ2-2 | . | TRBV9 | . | TGTGCCAGCAGCGTAGTTCCGGGTCTCGACGTCACCGGGGAGCTGTTTTTT | CASSVVPGLDVTGELFF
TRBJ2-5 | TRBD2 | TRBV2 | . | TGTGCCAGCAGCCCCGGACTAGGCGAGACCCAGTACTTC | CASSPGLGETQYF
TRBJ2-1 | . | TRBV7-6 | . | TGTGCCAGCAGCAAGGGTGCGGGAATCTACAATGAGCAGTTCTTC | CASSKGAGIYNEQFF
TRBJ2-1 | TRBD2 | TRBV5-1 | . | TGCGCCAGCAGCTTGGTAGCTAGCGGGGACAATGAGCAGTTCTTC | CASSLVASGDNEQFF
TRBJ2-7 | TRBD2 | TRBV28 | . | TGTGCCAGCAGCCTTAATCCCCGGCTAGCGGGATACTACGAGCAGTACTTC | CASSLNPRLAGYYEQYF
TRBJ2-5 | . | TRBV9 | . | TGTGCCAGCAGCCCAGGGGGGCAAGAGACCCAGTACTTC | CASSPGGQETQYF
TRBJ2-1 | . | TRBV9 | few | TGTGCCAGCAGCGTAGGAGGGGGGGCTGAGCAGTTCTTC | CASSVGGGAEQFF
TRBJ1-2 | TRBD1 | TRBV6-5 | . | TGTGCCAGCACCACAGGGGCCCCGTTTGGCTACACCTTC | CASTTGAPFGYTF
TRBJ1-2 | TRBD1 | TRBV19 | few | TGTGCCAGTAGTCCCGGGACAGGGGGAGGCTATGGCTACACCTTC | CASSPGTGGGYGYTF
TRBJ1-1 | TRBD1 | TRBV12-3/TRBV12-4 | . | TGTGCCAGCACCCCGACAGGGAGTGAAGCTTTCTTT | CASTPTGSEAFF
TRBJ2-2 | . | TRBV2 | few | TGTGCCAGCAGTGAAAGGCTCGCTGACTTATCCGGGGAGCTGTTTTTT | CASSERLADLSGELFF
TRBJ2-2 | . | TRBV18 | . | TGTGCCAGCTCACCGGGGGGAGTACGGGACACCGGGGAGCTGTTTTTT | CASSPGGVRDTGELFF
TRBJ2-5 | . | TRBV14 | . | TGTGCCAGCAGCCAAGTTAGCGCGGGGCAAGAGACCCAGTACTTC | CASSQVSAGQETQYF
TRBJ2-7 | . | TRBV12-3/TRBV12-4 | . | TGTGCCAGCAGTTCTTCTGTTTCCTACGAGCAGTACTTC | CASSSSVSYEQYF
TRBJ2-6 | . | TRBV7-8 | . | TGTGCCAGCAGCTTAGGGCAGGCTGGGGCCAACGTCCTGACTTTC | CASSLGQAGANVLTF
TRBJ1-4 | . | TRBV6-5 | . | TGTGCCAGCAGCCGCCGGGGGGGAGCCGAAAAACTGTTTTTT | CASSRRGGAEKLFF
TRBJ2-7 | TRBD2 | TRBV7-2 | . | TGTGCCAGCAGCACCCGGGGGGGGGCCTACGAGCAGTACTTC | CASSTRGGAYEQYF
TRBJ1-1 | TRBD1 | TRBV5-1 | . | TGCGCCAGCAGCATAGGGACAGGGGGCACTGAAGCTTTCTTT | CASSIGTGGTEAFF
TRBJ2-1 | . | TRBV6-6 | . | TGTGCCAGCGGGCTCATGGAGCAGTTCTTC | CASGLMEQFF
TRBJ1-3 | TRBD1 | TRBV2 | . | TGTGCCAGCAGTCCTCGCAGGGGGCCGGGAAACACCATATATTTT | CASSPRRGPGNTIYF
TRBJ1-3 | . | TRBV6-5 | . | TGTGCCAGCACCCCCCGGGGTTCAGGAAACACCATATATTTT | CASTPRGSGNTIYF
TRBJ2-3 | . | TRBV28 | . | TGTGCCAGCAGTTTCTTCCAGGAAACATGGACAGATACGCAGTATTTT | CASSFFQETWTDTQYF
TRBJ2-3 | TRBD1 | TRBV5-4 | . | TGTGCCAGCAGACGGGACAGGGGAACAGATACGCAGTATTTT | CASRRDRGTDTQYF
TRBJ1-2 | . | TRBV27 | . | TGTGCCAGCAGCCTACAGGGACCCTATGGCTACACCTTC | CASSLQGPYGYTF
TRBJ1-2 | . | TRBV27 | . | TGTGCCAGCAGTTTATCGAGGGGGGGCTACTATGGCTACACCTTC | CASSLSRGGYYGYTF
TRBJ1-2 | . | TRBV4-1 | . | TGCGCCAGCAGCCAAGAGCCCACCGGGAGGACCAGCACCTTC | CASSQEPTGRTSTF
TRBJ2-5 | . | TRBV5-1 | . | TGCGCCAGCAGCTTGGGAGTCGGGAAAGAGACCCAGTACTTC | CASSLGVGKETQYF
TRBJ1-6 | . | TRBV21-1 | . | TGTGCCAGCAGCAGGATACAACGGGACAGGCCCGGCTCCTATAATTCACCCCTCCACTTT | CASSRIQRDRPGSYNSPLHF
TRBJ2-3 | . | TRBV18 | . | TGTGCCAGCTCACCACCGTCCAGGGGCACAGATACGCAGTATTTT | CASSPPSRGTDTQYF
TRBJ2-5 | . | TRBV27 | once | TGTGCCAGCAGTTTGGCAGGGCGGGAGACCCAGTACTTC | CASSLAGRETQYF
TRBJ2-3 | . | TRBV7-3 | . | TGTGCCAGCAGCCCCCTAGCGTCCGCAGATACGCAGTATTTT | CASSPLASADTQYF